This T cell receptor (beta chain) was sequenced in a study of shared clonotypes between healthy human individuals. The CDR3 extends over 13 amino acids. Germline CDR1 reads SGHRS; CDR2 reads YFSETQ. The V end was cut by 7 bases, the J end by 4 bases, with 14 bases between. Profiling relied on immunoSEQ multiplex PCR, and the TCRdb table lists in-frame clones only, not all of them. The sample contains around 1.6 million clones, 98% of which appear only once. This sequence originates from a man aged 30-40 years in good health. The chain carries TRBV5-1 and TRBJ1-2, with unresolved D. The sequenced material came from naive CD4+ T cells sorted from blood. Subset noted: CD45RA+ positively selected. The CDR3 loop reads CASAVRKTYGYTF. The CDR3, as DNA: TGCGCCAGCGCGGTTCGAAAGACCTATGGCTACACCTTC.